What follows are 30 T cell receptor beta chains derived from one specimen sequenced in a study of blood T cell repertoires in COVID-19. Sequencing was performed with immunoSEQ multiplex PCR; in TCRdb, only in-frame clones are kept and a portion is missing. The sample has about 370,000 clones; 80% to 95% are singletons. Sample: PBMCs or T cells enriched from blood (not recorded which). Source of these receptors: a woman in her forties who had been exposed to COVID-19.

This clone was counted a few times. The genes are TRBV6-5 and TRBJ2-7; 7 bases are shared with TRBD2. The CDR3 has 14 residues. With 6 bases clipped from V and 5 bases from J, the junction kept 10 bases outside the gene matches. Germline V gene sequence: CDR1 MNHEY, CDR2 SVGAGI. In DNA, the CDR3 is TGTGCCAGCAGCCGGGCGGGAGCGGCGCACGAGCAGTACTTC. Translated, it gives CASSRAGAAHEQYF.

The V and J genes are TRBV6-2 or TRBV6-3 and TRBJ2-5, with 9 bases lining up with TRBD1. The CDR3 spans 16 residues. Germline V gene sequence: CDR1 MNHEY, CDR2 SVGEGT. With V trimmed by 5 bases and J by 2 bases, 9 bases remained unmatched. CDR3 nucleotide sequence: TGTGCCAGCAGTAACATTCCCGGGACAGGGCAAGAGACCCAGTACTTC. Amino acids: CASSNIPGTGQETQYF.

V and J are TRBV12-3 or TRBV12-4 and TRBJ1-1; D may be TRBD1 (5 bases). V lost 7 bases to trimming and J lost 0 bases, with 9 bases between them. This CDR3 has 13 amino acids. The CDR3 DNA is TGTGCCAGCACTCAGGGCTTGAACACTGAAGCTTTCTTT. It is translated as CASTQGLNTEAFF.

This chain joins TRBV19 and TRBJ2-7; D not certain. Germline-derived CDR1 and CDR2 are LNHDA and SQIVND (reference sequence). V was shortened by 0 bases and J by 6 bases, with 15 bases between the two germline ends. The CDR3 spans 15 residues. The CDR3 DNA reads as TGTGCCAGTAGTATAGATCACACAGCTCCTTTCGAGCAGTACTTC. Amino acids: CASSIDHTAPFEQYF.

This chain links TRBV14 with TRBJ1-6, with D uncertain. V was clipped by 1 base and J by 8 bases, with 6 bases between them. From germline, CDR1 is SGHDN and CDR2 FVKESK. The length of the CDR3 is 13 residues. CDR3 loop: CASSQGGYSPLHF. CDR3 coding DNA: TGTGCCAGCAGCCAAGGCGGATATTCACCCCTCCACTTT.

J is TRBJ2-7 and V is TRBV9, with 7 bases identical to TRBD1. Germline loops: CDR1 SGDLS, CDR2 YYNGEE. V was clipped by 5 bases and J by 2 bases; unmatched bases: 10. The CDR3 loop spans 15 amino acids. The CDR3 reads CASSAWTGQTYEQYF. The CDR3 coding sequence is TGTGCCAGCAGTGCTTGGACAGGCCAGACCTACGAGCAGTACTTC. Using reference TRBV9 and TRBJ2-7 for the parts outside the CDR3, the full variable domain is DSGVTQTPKHLITATGQRVTLRCSPRSGDLSVYWYQQSLDQGLQFLIQYYNGEERAKGNILERFSAQQFPDLHSELNLSSLELGDSALYFCASSAWTGQTYEQYFGPGTRLTVT.

This chain links TRBV27 with TRBJ2-7, with 8 bases fitting TRBD1. Germline V lookup: CDR1 MNHEY, CDR2 SMNVEV (reference sequence). The CDR3 spans 14 residues. V shed 5 bases, J shed 2 bases, and the junction held 5 bases outside the gene matches. The CDR3 nucleotides read TGTGCCAGCAGTCCCCGGACAGGGACCTACGAGCAGTACTTC. Translation gives CASSPRTGTYEQYF.

The chain couples TRBV6-5 to TRBJ1-4, with unresolved D. The CDR3 has 13 amino acids. Germline assignment: CDR1 MNHEY and CDR2 SVGAGI. V was shortened by 5 bases and J by 7 bases, with 11 bases between the two germline ends. The CDR3 nucleotides read TGTGCCAGCAGTACTAGCTGGGGTGAAAAACTGTTTTTT. This encodes CASSTSWGEKLFF.

This chain uses TRBV5-6 with TRBJ1-2; D is ambiguous. Trimming left V 4 bases short and J 2 bases short, with 6 bases between. From germline, CDR1 is SGHDT and CDR2 YYEEEE. This CDR3 is 12 amino acids long. CDR3 region: CASSIENYGYTF. The CDR3 bases are TGTGCCAGCAGCATAGAGAACTATGGCTACACCTTC.

The V call is TRBV19, the J call TRBJ2-5; 8 positions match TRBD2. Germline CDR1 reads LNHDA; CDR2 reads SQIVND (reference sequence). V shed 4 bases and J 4 bases; nucleotides not matched to a gene: 2. The CDR3 contains 13 residues. The CDR3 reads CASSKRGRETQYF. CDR3 bases: TGTGCCAGTAGTAAGCGGGGGAGAGAGACCCAGTACTTC.

With regard to this clone: Germline is not matched at one junction end, which may reflect a read error. J is TRBJ2-7 and V is TRBV30; 9 bases are shared with TRBD2. The germline V gene encodes CDR1 GTSNPN and CDR2 SVGIG (reference sequence). CDR3 length equals 19 residues. The CDR3 nucleotides read TGTGCCTGGACCCCCCAGACGCGGGGGGGGACTAGTGCTTCCTCCGAGCAGTACTTC. Residues: CAWTPQTRGGTSASSEQYF.

CDR3 sequence: CASSHSTGNTEAFF. CDR3 sequence (DNA): TGTGCCAGCAGCCATTCGACAGGGAACACTGAAGCTTTCTTT. This chain uses TRBV3-1 (or the pseudogene TRBV3-2) with TRBJ1-1; D possibly corresponds to TRBD1 (6 bases). The CDR3 has 14 amino acids. Looked up from germline, CDR1 is LGHDT and CDR2 is YNNKEL (reference sequence). V lost 3 bases, J lost 1 base, and 9 bases lay in between.

This chain connects TRBV5-1 to TRBJ2-3, with TRBD1 as a possible D gene (6 bases). Germline CDR1 and CDR2: SGHRS and YFSETQ. The ends were cut back, 5 bases at V and 0 bases at J, with 16 bases in the middle. The CDR3 runs 16 residues. CDR3 residues: CASSFEAGASTDTQYF. The CDR3 region has the DNA TGCGCCAGCAGTTTTGAGGCAGGGGCAAGCACAGATACGCAGTATTTT.

The J gene is TRBJ1-6, the V gene TRBV5-6, with TRBD1 as a possible D gene (5 bases). V was trimmed by 4 bases and J by 9 bases, leaving 14 bases between them. This CDR3 region has 14 residues. Germline CDR1 and CDR2: SGHDT and YYEEEE. The DNA of the CDR3 is TGTGCCAGCAGCCTGACCAGGGCAGGTTCACCCCTCCACTTT. It encodes CASSLTRAGSPLHF.

The chain links TRBV7-9 to TRBJ2-1, with a weak D call TRBD1 (6 bases). CDR3 length: 14 amino acids. Germline assignment: CDR1 SEHNR and CDR2 FQNEAQ (reference sequence). V shed 6 bases and J shed 5 bases, with 14 bases lying between them. Written as DNA, the CDR3 is TGTGCCAGCAGTTTGGACAGCGGCAACAATGAGCAGTTCTTC. As protein: CASSLDSGNNEQFF.

This chain uses TRBV11-3 with TRBJ2-1; the match to TRBD1 covers 9 bases. This CDR3 comprises 17 residues. V lost 4 bases and J lost 4; bases outside the gene matches: 11. Per germline, CDR1 SGHNT and CDR2 YENEEA. The DNA of the CDR3 is TGTGCCAGCAGCTCTGTGCACAGGGACAGGGAGTACAATGAGCAGTTCTTC. This gives the protein CASSSVHRDREYNEQFF.

The chain recombines TRBV30 with TRBJ2-3; TRBD2 agrees at 8 bases. The CDR3 has 15 residues. CDR1 and CDR2 (germline): GTSNPN, SVGIG (reference sequence). Trimming at V came to 3 bases and at J to 4 bases, leaving 9 bases not matched to a gene. CDR3 coding DNA: TGTGCCTGGAGCCTGGCGGGGGGATCCGCAGATACGCAGTATTTT. Protein sequence: CAWSLAGGSADTQYF.

CDR3 DNA: TGCGCCAGCAGCCAAGCCGTCTATGGAAACACCATATATTTT. It translates to CASSQAVYGNTIYF. The chain couples TRBV4-3 to TRBJ1-3; no reliable D call. Germline loops: CDR1 LGHNA, CDR2 YSLEER. The CDR3 has 14 amino acids. Trimming removed 1 base at V and 3 bases at J, with 7 bases between.

The chain couples TRBV6-6 to TRBJ2-7, with 8 bases matching TRBD1. Trimming at V came to 4 bases and at J to 6 bases, leaving 8 bases not matched to a gene. The CDR3 extends over 14 amino acids. Germline V lookup: CDR1 MNHNY, CDR2 SVGAGI (reference sequence). CDR3 loop: CASSSDRASGEQYF. The CDR3 nucleotides are TGTGCCAGCAGTTCGGACAGGGCAAGCGGCGAGCAGTACTTC.

In its sample, this clone was seen a few times. The rearrangement links TRBV5-1 to TRBJ2-5, with 11 bases that match TRBD2. CDR1 and CDR2 from the germline V gene are SGHRS and YFSETQ. J was trimmed by 5 bases and V by 3 bases; bases with no gene match: 6. The CDR3 has 15 amino acids. CDR3 DNA: TGCGCCAGCAGCTACTTAGCGGGGGGGCAGGAGACCCAGTACTTC. Its protein is CASSYLAGGQETQYF.

This chain uses TRBV7-2 with TRBJ1-1; D is unresolved. Trimming stripped 1 base from V and 5 bases from J, with 11 bases between. This CDR3 has 14 amino acids. Germline CDR1 reads SGHTA; CDR2 reads FQGNSA. DNA for the CDR3: TGTGCCAGCAGCTTAGGCCCGGGGATTACTGAAGCTTTCTTT. Its translation is CASSLGPGITEAFF.

The J gene is TRBJ1-2, the V gene TRBV5-6, with D maybe TRBD1 (6 bases). Germline V lookup: CDR1 SGHDT, CDR2 YYEEEE. CDR3 size: 14 residues. V lost 4 bases and J 3 bases, leaving 13 bases between the germline ends. The CDR3 DNA reads as TGTGCCAGCAGCCCAACGGCAGGGGACTATGGCTACACCTTC. As protein: CASSPTAGDYGYTF.

This chain connects TRBV30 to TRBJ1-2, with 12 bases fitting TRBD1. Per the germline V gene, CDR1 is GTSNPN and CDR2 is SVGIG (reference sequence). V dropped 2 bases and J dropped 4; count of bases not matched to a gene: 5. This CDR3 spans 15 amino acids. The CDR3 DNA is TGTGCCTGGAGTTTTGGGACAGGGGGCTCCTATGGCTACACCTTC. Amino acids: CAWSFGTGGSYGYTF.

The genes are TRBV19 and TRBJ1-2, with no clear D. Germline CDR1 LNHDA, CDR2 SQIVND (reference sequence). V was trimmed by 9 bases and J by 8 bases, leaving 31 bases between them. This CDR3 spans 17 amino acids. The chain's CDR3 is CASGRVQNNLWVGGYTF. CDR3 nucleotides: TGTGCCAGCGGCCGAGTACAGAATAACCTATGGGTTGGCGGCTACACCTTC.

The rearrangement joins TRBV30 to TRBJ1-2; no clear D. The germline V gene encodes CDR1 GTSNPN and CDR2 SVGIG (reference sequence). The CDR3 covers 16 residues. Trimming removed 3 bases at V and 2 bases at J, with 19 bases between. The CDR3 sequence: CAWRPPPSAENYGYTF. The CDR3 coding sequence is TGTGCCTGGAGACCCCCCCCCTCGGCGGAAAACTATGGCTACACCTTC. Supplemented by reference TRBV30 and TRBJ1-2, the full variable domain reads SQTIHQWPATLVQPVGSPLSLECTVEGTSNPNLYWYRQAAGRGLQLLFYSVGIGQISSEVPQNLSASRPQDRQFILSSKKLLLSDSGFYLCAWRPPPSAENYGYTFGSGTRLTVV.

This chain links TRBV7-2 with TRBJ1-6; D perhaps matches TRBD1 (5 bases). CDR1 and CDR2 from the germline V gene are SGHTA and FQGNSA. This CDR3 is built from 17 residues. V was clipped by 0 bases and J by 8 bases, with 17 bases between them. DNA for the CDR3: TGTGCCAGCAGCTTAGCGCCACTTGGGGCTCTAGATTCACCCCTCCACTTT. It yields the protein CASSLAPLGALDSPLHF.

The rearrangement links TRBV7-2 to TRBJ2-1; 8 bases map to TRBD1. Germline V lookup: CDR1 SGHTA, CDR2 FQGNSA. V dropped 10 bases and J dropped 0; count of bases not matched to a gene: 5. The CDR3 covers 14 residues. The CDR3 region is CATRTGSSYNEQFF. DNA of the CDR3: TGTGCCACCCGGACAGGGAGCTCCTACAATGAGCAGTTCTTC.

CDR3: CASSQTTNYGYTF. In DNA form, the CDR3 reads TGTGCCAGCAGCCAGACAACTAACTATGGCTACACCTTC. The chain uses TRBV12-3 or TRBV12-4 and TRBJ1-2, with unresolved D. V was cut by 6 bases and J by 0 bases, with 8 bases left in between. This CDR3 is built from 13 residues.

The chain has TRBV5-8 and TRBJ1-1; no firm D call. Between the trimmed V and J ends, which lost 4 bases and 0 bases, there was a span of 19 bases. The CDR3 has 17 residues. In germline, CDR1 is SGHTS, CDR2 YDEGEE. CDR3 nucleotides: TGTGCCAGCAGCGCCCTCCAAGCAAGTGTCATGAACACTGAAGCTTTCTTT. It codes for CASSALQASVMNTEAFF.

The rearrangement uses TRBV29-1 and TRBJ1-5; the D gene is possibly TRBD1 (6 bases). The germline V and J ends were trimmed by 5 bases and 4 bases, with 12 bases remaining between them. The germline V gene has CDR1 SQVTM and CDR2 ANQGSEA. The length of the CDR3 is 13 residues. CDR3 residues: CSVRRDKNQPQHF. The CDR3 nucleotides are TGCAGCGTTCGCAGGGACAAGAATCAGCCCCAGCATTTT.